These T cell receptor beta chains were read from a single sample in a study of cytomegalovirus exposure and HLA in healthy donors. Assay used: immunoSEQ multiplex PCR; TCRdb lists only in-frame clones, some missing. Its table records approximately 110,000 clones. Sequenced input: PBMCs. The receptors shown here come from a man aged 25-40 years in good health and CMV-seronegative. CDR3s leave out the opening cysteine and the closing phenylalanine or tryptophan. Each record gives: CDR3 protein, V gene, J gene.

cdr3_aa: ASTVTGYHEQY
v_call: TRBV7-8
j_call: TRBJ2-7

cdr3_aa: ASSSRREGTEAF
v_call: TRBV9
j_call: TRBJ1-1

cdr3_aa: ASSPPGGGSYNEQF
v_call: TRBV18
j_call: TRBJ2-1

cdr3_aa: ASSGGTGVVETQY
v_call: TRBV2
j_call: TRBJ2-5

cdr3_aa: ASSLYGDNRGSNSPLH
v_call: TRBV5-1
j_call: TRBJ1-6

cdr3_aa: ASSSTGSPGELF
v_call: TRBV5-1
j_call: TRBJ2-2

cdr3_aa: ASSETAGGTYGYT
v_call: TRBV5-1
j_call: TRBJ1-2

cdr3_aa: ASSYSQLGGGQPQH
v_call: TRBV6-6
j_call: TRBJ1-5

cdr3_aa: ASSESYTEAF
v_call: TRBV6-1
j_call: TRBJ1-1

cdr3_aa: ASSTGPTTNEKLF
v_call: TRBV6-1
j_call: TRBJ1-4

cdr3_aa: ATSRDRPNNSPLH
v_call: TRBV15
j_call: TRBJ1-6

cdr3_aa: ASSVGQSGVYGYT
v_call: TRBV2
j_call: TRBJ1-2

cdr3_aa: ASSLAGGVFSEQF
v_call: TRBV7-6
j_call: TRBJ2-1

cdr3_aa: ASRAAGKETQY
v_call: TRBV6-5
j_call: TRBJ2-5

cdr3_aa: ASSPGQGRTDTQY
v_call: TRBV4-1
j_call: TRBJ2-3

cdr3_aa: SVKTGTGFSTDTQY
v_call: TRBV29-1
j_call: TRBJ2-3

cdr3_aa: ASTILGQNLNEQF
v_call: TRBV18
j_call: TRBJ2-1

cdr3_aa: ASGGDGGKAF
v_call: TRBV28
j_call: TRBJ1-1

cdr3_aa: ASSKLQGRFDEQY
v_call: TRBV5-6
j_call: TRBJ2-7

cdr3_aa: ASSTRTGLEAF
v_call: TRBV5-1
j_call: TRBJ1-1

cdr3_aa: ASSVDSYEQY
v_call: TRBV5-1
j_call: TRBJ2-7

cdr3_aa: ASSLRGRDTDTQY
v_call: TRBV7-3
j_call: TRBJ2-3

cdr3_aa: ASSRLTGSRGNTEAF
v_call: TRBV18
j_call: TRBJ1-1

cdr3_aa: ASSDDRASSYEQY
v_call: TRBV5-4
j_call: TRBJ2-7

cdr3_aa: ASSPGLAGGLDKQY
v_call: TRBV18
j_call: TRBJ2-7

cdr3_aa: ASSVMGTGDTEAF
v_call: TRBV6-1
j_call: TRBJ1-1

cdr3_aa: ASSRGVPSNQPQH
v_call: TRBV19
j_call: TRBJ1-5

cdr3_aa: ASSAGLAGTYEQY
v_call: TRBV5-4
j_call: NA

cdr3_aa: ASSLRTESDTQY
v_call: TRBV5-8
j_call: TRBJ2-3

cdr3_aa: ASSRDRASSYEQY
v_call: TRBV4-3
j_call: TRBJ2-7

cdr3_aa: ASSLASQTDTQY
v_call: TRBV13
j_call: TRBJ2-3

cdr3_aa: ASSLSGGATQY
v_call: TRBV7-2
j_call: TRBJ2-3

cdr3_aa: ASSPPPGGSSYEQY
v_call: TRBV7-6
j_call: NA

cdr3_aa: ASSVMGQNYGYT
v_call: TRBV9
j_call: TRBJ1-2

cdr3_aa: ASSYQAGEYEQY
v_call: TRBV6-5
j_call: TRBJ2-7

cdr3_aa: ASSIVWGDNQPQH
v_call: TRBV19
j_call: TRBJ1-5

cdr3_aa: SVSRDKLPHSNQPQH
v_call: TRBV29-1
j_call: TRBJ1-5

cdr3_aa: AGRRGEGETQY
v_call: TRBV6-1
j_call: TRBJ2-5

cdr3_aa: ASSESQQGTYGYT
v_call: TRBV2
j_call: TRBJ1-2

cdr3_aa: ASGGSSDTQY
v_call: TRBV6-5
j_call: TRBJ2-3

cdr3_aa: ASSLKRGGGEQY
v_call: TRBV5-4
j_call: TRBJ2-7

cdr3_aa: ASSHGQEATQQY
v_call: TRBV4-1
j_call: TRBJ2-7

cdr3_aa: ASSSWTGGNTIY
v_call: TRBV11-2
j_call: TRBJ1-3

cdr3_aa: ASRTGEGSYEQY
v_call: TRBV2
j_call: NA

cdr3_aa: ATNSQGLNEKLF
v_call: TRBV7-9
j_call: TRBJ1-4

cdr3_aa: ASSLDRRLARHNEQF
v_call: TRBV11-2
j_call: TRBJ2-1

cdr3_aa: ASSLTAPGRGYGYT
v_call: TRBV5-1
j_call: TRBJ1-2

cdr3_aa: ASSLTQNTEAF
v_call: TRBV6-6
j_call: TRBJ1-1

cdr3_aa: ASSFGGQGIHYEQY
v_call: TRBV28
j_call: TRBJ2-7

cdr3_aa: ASSLEWTSVNEQY
v_call: TRBV11-1
j_call: TRBJ2-7

cdr3_aa: ASSTTEAF
v_call: TRBV6-1
j_call: TRBJ1-1

cdr3_aa: ASRNDGETQY
v_call: TRBV27
j_call: TRBJ2-5

cdr3_aa: ASSGLTGSMNTEAF
v_call: TRBV25-1
j_call: TRBJ1-1

cdr3_aa: ASSLGTGGDEQY
v_call: TRBV5-1
j_call: TRBJ2-7

cdr3_aa: ASSLDRKSIYNSPLH
v_call: TRBV5-6
j_call: TRBJ1-6

cdr3_aa: ASSPGTGGSGNTIY
v_call: TRBV5-1
j_call: TRBJ1-3

cdr3_aa: ASSLAQGARGYT
v_call: TRBV5-6
j_call: TRBJ1-2

cdr3_aa: ASSRDRDNYGYT
v_call: TRBV7-2
j_call: TRBJ1-2

cdr3_aa: ATSRGTHSRYGYT
v_call: TRBV15
j_call: TRBJ1-2